This T cell receptor beta chain stems from a study of identical twins. The study's findings and limits: Conclusions came from cross-sectional statistical analysis, not from following the same donors. Twins' surplus sharing was weaker for beta out-of-frame sequences. In cord blood, abundant beta clonotypes had fewer insertions; memory showed no trend.

Template switching added a universal primer site; cDNA carried unique molecular identifiers. TCRdb re-called the 5' RACE reads through MiXCR, storing one row per CDR3 protein. The table lists roughly 350,000 distinct CDR3 sequences, approximately 13% of them singletons. This clonotype has ten or more counts. Its antigen is unidentified. The CDR3 sequence is 16 residues long. The junction had 11 bases not matched to a gene; V was cut back by 5 bases and J by 5 bases. These data also featured in a second study, about yellow fever vaccine responses in identical twins.

The V call is TRBV12-3 or TRBV12-4, the J call TRBJ2-5; 10 bases are a match to TRBD1. The TCR sequence derives from a woman aged 18-29 years in good health. Sequenced material: CD8+ T cells sorted from blood. This CDR3 reads CASSTRTGGMFETQYF. The CDR3 DNA sequence: TGTGCCAGCAGTACCCGGACAGGGGGTATGTTCGAGACCCAGTACTTC.